The present TCR beta chain was sequenced within a study of cytomegalovirus exposure and HLA in healthy donors. As concerns this clone: Its matching antigen is unknown.

General study points: As was reported, the classifier diagnosed cytomegalovirus status with high specificity and sensitivity.

Vbeta (60) and Jbeta (13) primers were used in the PCR. Original methodology: Around 9.9 million shared chains were among the approximately 76 million unique TCR beta chains that a later analysis counted. The table came from immunoSEQ multiplex PCR; TCRdb's copy has only in-frame clones and leaves some out. Clonal size and the V and J genes are those of that table, whereas D and trimming came from the DNA. The data contain about 190,000 clones, approximately 80% of them singletons. The CDR3 contains 15 residues. Germline V gives CDR1 SGDLS, CDR2 YYNGEE. V lost 4 bases to trimming and J lost 7 bases, with 18 bases between them.

The V and J genes are TRBV9 and TRBJ2-1; D perhaps matches TRBD2 (7 bases). The origin of this receptor is a woman in her 30s in good health and CMV-seropositive. Sequences were obtained from PBMCs. CDR3 sequence reads: CASSPGGGPENEQFF. The CDR3 nucleotides read TGTGCCAGCAGCCCCGGCGGGGGCCCGGAAAATGAGCAGTTCTTC.